One sample yielded the 18 T cell receptor beta chains listed below, sequenced in a study of T cells in Graves' hyperthyroidism and ophthalmopathy. TCR beta CDR3 sequences were amplified from RNA transcripts. During a first-round RT-PCR of the TCR CDR3, the HTBI primer set was used. From the multiplex PCR reads, TCRdb called clonotypes with MiXCR, one entry per CDR3 protein. The sample has around 300,000 distinct CDR3 sequences, 13% seen once. The sample taken for sequencing was blood. The receptors here all came from a woman aged 25 to 39 with Graves' hyperthyroidism that later progressed to Graves' ophthalmopathy.

The rearrangement links TRBV29-1 to TRBJ2-7; D remains ambiguous. Looked up from germline, CDR1 is SQVTM and CDR2 is ANQGSEA. Trimming shortened V by 0 bases and J by 7 bases, and 13 bases separated the two germline ends. The CDR3 spans 13 residues. DNA for the CDR3: TGCAGCGTTGAAGATCAAACCAGTGAGGAGCAGTACTTC. Amino acids: CSVEDQTSEEQYF.

The CDR3 bases are TGTGCCACCAGTGACCCCACTAGCGGGAGGGACACAGATACGCAGTATTTT. The encoded protein is CATSDPTSGRDTDTQYF. V gene TRBV24-1 combines with J gene TRBJ2-3; 13 bases fit TRBD2. CDR3 length: 17 amino acids. The V gene end was trimmed by 4 bases and the J gene end by 2 bases; junction bases not matched to a gene: 5. From germline, CDR1 is KGHDR and CDR2 SFDVKD.

This clonotype has more than one count but fewer than ten. As DNA, the CDR3 is TGCAGTGCTTCGGGACATATGAACACTGAAGCTTTCTTT. It yields the protein CSASGHMNTEAFF. The chain couples TRBV20-1 to TRBJ1-1; D possibly corresponds to TRBD1 (6 bases). The CDR3 contains 13 residues. Germline CDR1 reads DFQATT; CDR2 reads SNEGSKA (reference sequence). The V gene lost 5 bases and the J gene lost 0 bases, with 10 bases spanning the gap.

This clonotype was counted ten times or more. The J gene is TRBJ2-3, the V gene TRBV12-3 or TRBV12-4; D may be TRBD2 (5 bases). The germline V and J ends were trimmed by 3 bases and 0 bases, with 10 bases remaining between them. This CDR3 contains 15 residues. CDR3 coding DNA: TGTGCCAGCAGTTTTCCGGGAAAAAGCACAGATACGCAGTATTTT. Translating it yields CASSFPGKSTDTQYF.

This clonotype has a count of ten or more. The chain recombines TRBV4-1 with TRBJ2-3; D is uncertain. V was trimmed by 1 base and J by 3 bases, leaving 2 bases between them. CDR3 length: 12 residues. Germline V lookup: CDR1 MGHRA, CDR2 YSYEKL. The CDR3 coding sequence is TGCGCCAGCAGCCAAGTTACAGATACGCAGTATTTT. This sequence encodes CASSQVTDTQYF.

This clonotype was counted many times. The chain is built from TRBV7-9 and TRBJ1-1; a weak D match, TRBD1 (6 bases). CDR3 length: 17 residues. The germline V and J ends were trimmed by 6 bases and 1 base, with 21 bases remaining between them. Germline V gene data show CDR1 as SEHNR and CDR2 as FQNEAQ (reference sequence). The CDR3 loop is CASRRGGGNPENTEAFF. CDR3 DNA sequence: TGTGCCAGCAGACGCGGAGGGGGAAATCCGGAGAACACTGAAGCTTTCTTT.

There are a few counts of this clonotype. For the CDR3, the DNA is TGTGCCAGCAGCTTTTTGCTTCGACGCGCGGGAGGGCCCGATGAGCAGTTCTTC. It is translated as CASSFLLRRAGGPDEQFF. The rearrangement uses TRBV11-3 and TRBJ2-1; 9 nucleotides agree with TRBD2. The CDR3 has 18 residues. After removal of 3 bases from V and 8 bases from J, the junction contained 17 bases not matched to a gene. Germline V gene data show CDR1 as SGHNT and CDR2 as YENEEA.

This clonotype showed up many times. This sequence joins TRBV19 and TRBJ1-1; the D gene is possibly TRBD1 (5 bases). Trimming removed 0 bases at V and 1 base at J, with 9 bases between. Germline CDR1 reads LNHDA; CDR2 reads SQIVND (reference sequence). The CDR3 contains 15 residues. The CDR3: CASSIDQGSNTEAFF. The CDR3 DNA reads as TGTGCCAGTAGTATAGATCAGGGATCGAACACTGAAGCTTTCTTT.

Many counts were recorded for this clonotype. The genes are TRBV29-1 and TRBJ2-1; no clear D gene. CDR1 is SQVTM, CDR2 ANQGSEA, per germline. CDR3 length: 14 amino acids. Trimming took 2 bases from V and 6 from J, leaving 14 bases between them. This CDR3 reads CSVEISYRVNEQFF. CDR3 bases: TGCAGCGTTGAAATTAGTTACCGCGTCAATGAGCAGTTCTTC.

This clonotype was observed at least ten times. The rearrangement joins TRBV27 to TRBJ2-1; TRBD2 matches 9 bases. Looked up from germline, CDR1 is MNHEY and CDR2 is SMNVEV (reference sequence). The CDR3 contains 16 residues. The trim removed 4 bases at V and 4 bases at J, leaving 8 bases unmatched. CDR3 sequence reads: CASSSGTSRYYNEQFF. The CDR3 DNA sequence: TGTGCCAGCAGTTCCGGGACTAGCAGGTATTACAATGAGCAGTTCTTC.

The table lists this clonotype with many counts. V usage is TRBV3-1 and J usage is TRBJ2-3, with D perhaps matching TRBD2 (5 bases). Trimming removed 1 base from V and 0 bases from J, with 11 bases in between. CDR3 length: 16 residues. Germline loops: CDR1 LGHDT, CDR2 YNNKEL (reference sequence). The CDR3 DNA reads as TGTGCCAGCAGCCAAGCGAGCGGCACTAGCACAGATACGCAGTATTTT. Its protein is CASSQASGTSTDTQYF.

The CDR3 spells CSAQPTGDTGELFF. The CDR3 DNA is TGCAGCGCCCAACCTACGGGAGACACCGGGGAGCTGTTTTTT. The J gene is TRBJ2-2, the V gene TRBV29-1, with D perhaps TRBD2 (6 bases). CDR3 size: 14 residues. With 7 bases removed from V and 3 bases from J, the gap between germline ends came to 15 bases. Germline CDR1 is SQVTM and CDR2 is ANQGSEA.

The sample holds a few counts of this clonotype. V is TRBV19 and J is TRBJ1-4; tentatively, D is TRBD1 (5 bases). The CDR3 has 13 residues. Trimming shortened V by 4 bases and J by 12 bases, and 15 bases separated the two germline ends. The germline V gene has CDR1 LNHDA and CDR2 SQIVND (reference sequence). CDR3 residues: CASSTTGQGELFF. The CDR3 nucleotides read TGTGCCAGTAGTACCACCGGGCAGGGCGAACTGTTTTTT.

The CDR3: CATSRDTGGPREQFF. In DNA, the CDR3 is TGTGCCACCAGCAGAGATACGGGAGGCCCCAGGGAACAGTTCTTC. The chain has TRBV15 and TRBJ2-1; 7 nucleotides line up with TRBD2. Germline CDR1 reads LNHNV; CDR2 reads YYDKDF (reference sequence). The ends lost 0 bases at V and 13 bases at J; junction bases unmatched: 12. The CDR3 length is 15 residues.

This clonotype was seen many times. The chain couples TRBV12-3 or TRBV12-4 to TRBJ1-5, with unresolved D. This CDR3 comprises 15 residues. V was pared by 6 bases and J by 4 bases, with 16 bases between. The CDR3 nucleotides read TGTGCCAGCAGCCCTGGTGGACCGACTAATCAGCCCCAGCATTTT. It is translated as CASSPGGPTNQPQHF.

The rearrangement uses TRBV29-1 and TRBJ2-7; TRBD2 matches 7 bases. The germline V gene encodes CDR1 SQVTM and CDR2 ANQGSEA. The CDR3 sequence is 14 residues long. J was trimmed by 5 bases and V by 6 bases; bases with no gene match: 13. The chain's CDR3 is CSVKKGAGADEQYF. The CDR3 DNA reads TGCAGCGTGAAGAAAGGCGCGGGAGCGGACGAGCAGTACTTC.

The table lists this clonotype with many counts. This rearrangement joins TRBV28 to TRBJ2-5, with D perhaps matching TRBD1 (6 bases). Germline CDR1 reads MDHEN; CDR2 reads SYDVKM. This CDR3 spans 13 amino acids. V shed 4 bases and J shed 5 bases, with 11 bases lying between them. CDR3 nucleotide sequence: TGTGCCAGCAGTTCGAACAGGGTCGAGACCCAGTACTTC. It is translated as CASSSNRVETQYF.

This clonotype showed up many times. The J gene is TRBJ2-4, the V gene TRBV30; D unresolved. The germline V gene has CDR1 GTSNPN and CDR2 SVGIG (reference sequence). This CDR3 is 12 amino acids long. The V gene lost 5 bases and the J gene lost 6 bases, with 11 bases spanning the gap. CDR3 loop: CAWGPSLNIQYF. CDR3 in DNA: TGTGCCTGGGGACCCTCTTTAAACATTCAGTACTTC.